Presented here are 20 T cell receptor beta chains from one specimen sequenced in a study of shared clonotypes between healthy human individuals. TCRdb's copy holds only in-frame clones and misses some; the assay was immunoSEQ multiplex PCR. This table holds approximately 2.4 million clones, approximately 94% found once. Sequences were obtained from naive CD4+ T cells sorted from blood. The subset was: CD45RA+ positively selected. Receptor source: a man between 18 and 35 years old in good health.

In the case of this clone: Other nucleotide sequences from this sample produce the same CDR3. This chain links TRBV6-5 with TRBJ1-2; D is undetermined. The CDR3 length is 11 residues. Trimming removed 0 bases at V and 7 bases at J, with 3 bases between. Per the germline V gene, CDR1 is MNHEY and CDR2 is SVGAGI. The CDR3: CASSYSSGYTF. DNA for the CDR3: TGTGCCAGCAGTTACTCCAGTGGCTACACCTTC.

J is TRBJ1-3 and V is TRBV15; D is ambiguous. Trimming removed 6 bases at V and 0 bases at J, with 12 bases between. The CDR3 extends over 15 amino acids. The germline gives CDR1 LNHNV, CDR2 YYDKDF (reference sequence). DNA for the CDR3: TGTGCCACCAGGCCAGTACAAGACTCTGGAAACACCATATATTTT. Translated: CATRPVQDSGNTIYF.

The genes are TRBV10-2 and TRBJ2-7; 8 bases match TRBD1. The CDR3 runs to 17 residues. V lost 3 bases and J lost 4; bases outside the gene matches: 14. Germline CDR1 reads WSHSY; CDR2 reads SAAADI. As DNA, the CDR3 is TGCGCCAGCAGTGATTATCACAGGGGGTCGATCTTTTACGAGCAGTACTTC. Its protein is CASSDYHRGSIFYEQYF.

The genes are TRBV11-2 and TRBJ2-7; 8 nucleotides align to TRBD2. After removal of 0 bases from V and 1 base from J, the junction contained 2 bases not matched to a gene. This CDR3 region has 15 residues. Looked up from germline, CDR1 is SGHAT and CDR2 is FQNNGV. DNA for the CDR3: TGTGCCAGCAGCTTAGAACTAGCGGTTTCCTACGAGCAGTACTTC. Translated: CASSLELAVSYEQYF.

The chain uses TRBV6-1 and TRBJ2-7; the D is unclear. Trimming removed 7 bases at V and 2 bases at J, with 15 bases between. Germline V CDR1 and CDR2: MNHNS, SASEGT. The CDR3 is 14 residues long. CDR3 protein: CASTTRTVAYEQYF. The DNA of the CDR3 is TGTGCCAGCACCACCCGGACGGTAGCCTACGAGCAGTACTTC.

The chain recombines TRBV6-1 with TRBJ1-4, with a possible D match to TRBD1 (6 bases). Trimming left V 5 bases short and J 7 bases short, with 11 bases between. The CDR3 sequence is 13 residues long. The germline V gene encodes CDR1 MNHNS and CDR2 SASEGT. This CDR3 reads CASSQPDSEKLFF. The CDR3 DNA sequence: TGTGCCAGCAGTCAGCCGGACAGTGAAAAACTGTTTTTT.

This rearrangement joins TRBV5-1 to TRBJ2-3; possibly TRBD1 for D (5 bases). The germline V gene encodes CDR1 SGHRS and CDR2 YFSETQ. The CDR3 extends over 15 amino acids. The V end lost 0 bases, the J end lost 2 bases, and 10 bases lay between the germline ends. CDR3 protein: CASSLDQGNTDTQYF. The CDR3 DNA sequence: TGCGCCAGCAGCTTGGACCAGGGAAACACAGATACGCAGTATTTT.

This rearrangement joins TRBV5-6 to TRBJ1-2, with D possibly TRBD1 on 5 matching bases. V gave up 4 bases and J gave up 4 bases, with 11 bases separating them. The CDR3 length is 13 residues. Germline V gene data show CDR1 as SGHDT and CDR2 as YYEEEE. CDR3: CASSTGTPYGYTF. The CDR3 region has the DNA TGTGCCAGCAGCACCGGGACTCCCTATGGCTACACCTTC.

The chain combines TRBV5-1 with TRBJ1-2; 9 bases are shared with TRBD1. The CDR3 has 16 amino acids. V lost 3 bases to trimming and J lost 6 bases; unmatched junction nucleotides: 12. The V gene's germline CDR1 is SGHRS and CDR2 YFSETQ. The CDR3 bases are TGCGCCAGCAGCTATCCCCTGGGACAGGGCGATCATGGCTACACCTTC. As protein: CASSYPLGQGDHGYTF.

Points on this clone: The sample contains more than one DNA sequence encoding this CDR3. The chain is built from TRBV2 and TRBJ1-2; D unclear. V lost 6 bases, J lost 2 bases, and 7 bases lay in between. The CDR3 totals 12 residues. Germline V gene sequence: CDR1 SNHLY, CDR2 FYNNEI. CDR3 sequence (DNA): TGTGCCAGCAGGGTCAGCAACTATGGCTACACCTTC. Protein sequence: CASRVSNYGYTF.

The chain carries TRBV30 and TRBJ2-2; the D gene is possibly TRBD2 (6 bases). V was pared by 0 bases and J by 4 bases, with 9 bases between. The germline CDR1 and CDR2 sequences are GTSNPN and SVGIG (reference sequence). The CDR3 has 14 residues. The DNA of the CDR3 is TGTGCCTGGAGTGTCGCGGGGTTCACCGGGGAGCTGTTTTTT. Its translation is CAWSVAGFTGELFF.

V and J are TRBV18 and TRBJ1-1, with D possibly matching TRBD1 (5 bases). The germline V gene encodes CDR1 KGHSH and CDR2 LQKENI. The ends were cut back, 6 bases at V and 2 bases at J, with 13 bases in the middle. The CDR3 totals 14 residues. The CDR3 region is CASSYAGVNTEAFF. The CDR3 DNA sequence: TGTGCCAGCTCCTATGCGGGGGTAAACACTGAAGCTTTCTTT.

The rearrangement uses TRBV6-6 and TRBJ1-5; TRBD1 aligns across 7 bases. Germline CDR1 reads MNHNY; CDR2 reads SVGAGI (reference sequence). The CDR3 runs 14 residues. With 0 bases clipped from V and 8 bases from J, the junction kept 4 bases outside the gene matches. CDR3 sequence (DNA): TGTGCCAGCAGTTACTCCAGGGGGTACGAGCCCCAGCATTTT. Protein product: CASSYSRGYEPQHF.

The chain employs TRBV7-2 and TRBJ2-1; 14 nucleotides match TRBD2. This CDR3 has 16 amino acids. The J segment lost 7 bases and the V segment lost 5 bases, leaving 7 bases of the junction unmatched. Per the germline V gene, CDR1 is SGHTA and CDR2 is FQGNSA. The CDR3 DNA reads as TGTGCCAGCAGCCCCCGGGGACTAGCGGGAGTGAATGAGCAGTTCTTC. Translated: CASSPRGLAGVNEQFF.

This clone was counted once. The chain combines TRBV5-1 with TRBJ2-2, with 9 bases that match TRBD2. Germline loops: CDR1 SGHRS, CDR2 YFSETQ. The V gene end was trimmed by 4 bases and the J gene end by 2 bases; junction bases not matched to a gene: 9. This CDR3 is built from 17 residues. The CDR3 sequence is CASSLSSGTLNTGELFF. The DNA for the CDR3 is TGCGCCAGCAGCCTTTCTAGCGGGACGCTTAACACCGGGGAGCTGTTTTTT.

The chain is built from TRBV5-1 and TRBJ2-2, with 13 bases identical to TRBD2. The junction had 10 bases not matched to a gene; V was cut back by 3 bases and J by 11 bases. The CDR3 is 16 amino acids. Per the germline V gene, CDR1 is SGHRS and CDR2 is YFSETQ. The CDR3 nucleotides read TGCGCCAGCAGCTCTGGGACTAGCGGGACTCTTGTAGAGCTGTTTTTT. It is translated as CASSSGTSGTLVELFF.

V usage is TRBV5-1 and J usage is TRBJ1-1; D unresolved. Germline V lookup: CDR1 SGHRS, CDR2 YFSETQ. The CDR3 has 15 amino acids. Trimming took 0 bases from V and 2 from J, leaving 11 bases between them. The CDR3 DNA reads TGCGCCAGCAGCTTGGGGTGGGATCGAAACACTGAAGCTTTCTTT. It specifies CASSLGWDRNTEAFF.

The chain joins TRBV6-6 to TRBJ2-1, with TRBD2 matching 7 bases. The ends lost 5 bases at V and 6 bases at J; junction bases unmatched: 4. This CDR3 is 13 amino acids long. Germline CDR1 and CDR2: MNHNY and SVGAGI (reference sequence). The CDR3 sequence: CASSGLGSNEQFF. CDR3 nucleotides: TGTGCCAGCAGTGGACTAGGGTCCAATGAGCAGTTCTTC.

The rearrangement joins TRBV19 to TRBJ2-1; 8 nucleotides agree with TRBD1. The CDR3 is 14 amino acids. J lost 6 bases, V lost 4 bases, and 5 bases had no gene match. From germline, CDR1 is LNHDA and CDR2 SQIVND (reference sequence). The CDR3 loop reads CASSTGGASNEQFF. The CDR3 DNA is TGTGCCAGTAGTACAGGGGGCGCGTCCAATGAGCAGTTCTTC.

CDR3 nucleotides: TGTGCCAGCAGCGTAGGGCACGGGGGGGCTTCGGGAGAGCAGTACTTC. This encodes CASSVGHGGASGEQYF. The chain combines TRBV9 with TRBJ2-7; TRBD2 aligns across 8 bases. Unmatched junction bases numbered 12, after V lost 0 bases and J lost 7 bases. CDR1 and CDR2 from the germline V gene are SGDLS and YYNGEE. The CDR3 spans 16 residues.